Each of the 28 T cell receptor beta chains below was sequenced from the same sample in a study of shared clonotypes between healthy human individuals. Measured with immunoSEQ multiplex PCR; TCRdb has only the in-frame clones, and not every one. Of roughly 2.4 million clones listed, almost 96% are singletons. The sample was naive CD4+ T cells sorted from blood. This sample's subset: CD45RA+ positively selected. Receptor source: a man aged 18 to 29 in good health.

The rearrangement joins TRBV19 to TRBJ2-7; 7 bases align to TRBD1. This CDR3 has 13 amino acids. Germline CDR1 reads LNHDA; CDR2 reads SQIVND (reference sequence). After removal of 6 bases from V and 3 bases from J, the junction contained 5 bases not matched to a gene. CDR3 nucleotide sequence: TGTGCCAGTAGGGGGACAGAGGGCTACGAGCAGTACTTC. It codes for CASRGTEGYEQYF.

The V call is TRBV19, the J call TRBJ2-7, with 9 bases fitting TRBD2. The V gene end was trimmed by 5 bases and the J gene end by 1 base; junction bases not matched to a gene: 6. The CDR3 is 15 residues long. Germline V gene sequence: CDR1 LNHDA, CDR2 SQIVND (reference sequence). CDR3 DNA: TGTGCCAGTAGTGTATCTAGCGGGGTATCCTACGAGCAGTACTTC. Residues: CASSVSSGVSYEQYF.

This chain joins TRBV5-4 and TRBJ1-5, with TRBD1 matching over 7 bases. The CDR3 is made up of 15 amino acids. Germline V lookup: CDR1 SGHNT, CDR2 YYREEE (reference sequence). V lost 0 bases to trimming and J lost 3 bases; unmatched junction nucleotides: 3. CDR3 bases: TGTGCCAGCAGCTTGGAAGGGGGCCTCAATCAGCCCCAGCATTTT. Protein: CASSLEGGLNQPQHF.

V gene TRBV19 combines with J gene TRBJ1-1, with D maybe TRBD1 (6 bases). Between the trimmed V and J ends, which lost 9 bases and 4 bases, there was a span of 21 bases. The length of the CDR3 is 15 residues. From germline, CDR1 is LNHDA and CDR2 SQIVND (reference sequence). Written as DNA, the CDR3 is TGTGCCAGCCTGAGAGACCACAGGGAGGGCACTGAAGCTTTCTTT. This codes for CASLRDHREGTEAFF.

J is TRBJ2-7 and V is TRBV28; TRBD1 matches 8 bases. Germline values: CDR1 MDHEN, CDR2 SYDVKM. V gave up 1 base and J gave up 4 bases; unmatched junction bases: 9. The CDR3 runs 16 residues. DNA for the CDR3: TGTGCCAGCAGTTTATCGTCGCCAGGGGGCCGGTACGAGCAGTACTTC. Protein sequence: CASSLSSPGGRYEQYF.

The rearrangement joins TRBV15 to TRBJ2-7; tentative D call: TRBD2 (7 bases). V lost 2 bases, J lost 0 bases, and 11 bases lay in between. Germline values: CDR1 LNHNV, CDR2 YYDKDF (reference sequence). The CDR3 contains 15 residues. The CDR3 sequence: CATSRRGGISYEQYF. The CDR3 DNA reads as TGTGCCACCAGCAGAAGGGGGGGAATCTCCTACGAGCAGTACTTC.

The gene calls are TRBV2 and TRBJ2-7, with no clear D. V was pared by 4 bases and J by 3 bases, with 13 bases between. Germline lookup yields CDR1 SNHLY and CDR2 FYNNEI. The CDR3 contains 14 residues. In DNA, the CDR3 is TGTGCCAGCAGTGGGGTGGGCAGGCTCTACGAGCAGTACTTC. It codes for CASSGVGRLYEQYF.

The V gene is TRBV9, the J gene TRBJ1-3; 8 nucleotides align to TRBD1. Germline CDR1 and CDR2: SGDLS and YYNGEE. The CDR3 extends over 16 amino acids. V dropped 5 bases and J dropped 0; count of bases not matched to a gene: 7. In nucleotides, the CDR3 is TGTGCCAGCAGGGGGGGACAGGCCAACTCTGGAAACACCATATATTTT. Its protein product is CASRGGQANSGNTIYF.

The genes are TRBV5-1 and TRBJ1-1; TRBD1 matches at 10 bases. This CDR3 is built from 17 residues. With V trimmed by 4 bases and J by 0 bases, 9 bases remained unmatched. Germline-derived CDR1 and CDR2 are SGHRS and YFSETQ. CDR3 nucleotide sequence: TGCGCCAGCAGCCACTTCGGGACAGGGGTGATGAACACTGAAGCTTTCTTT. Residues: CASSHFGTGVMNTEAFF. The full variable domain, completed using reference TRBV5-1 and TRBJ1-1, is KAGVTQTPRYLIKTRGQQVTLSCSPISGHRSVSWYQQTPGQGLQFLFEYFSETQRNKGNFPGRFSGRQFSNSRSEMNVSTLELGDSALYLCASSHFGTGVMNTEAFFGQGTRLTVV.

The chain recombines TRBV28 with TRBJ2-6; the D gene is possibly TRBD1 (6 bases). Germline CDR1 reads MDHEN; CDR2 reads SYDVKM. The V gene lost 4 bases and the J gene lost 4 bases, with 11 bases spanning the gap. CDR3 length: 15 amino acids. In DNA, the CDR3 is TGTGCCAGCAGTTCAAAGGGGGTAGGGGCCAACGTCCTGACTTTC. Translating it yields CASSSKGVGANVLTF.

CDR3 in amino acids: CASRPGFLGNTIYF. The CDR3 nucleotides are TGTGCCAGCAGGCCGGGATTTCTTGGAAACACCATATATTTT. The chain combines TRBV6-5 with TRBJ1-3, with no clear D. V dropped 6 bases and J dropped 3 bases, with 12 bases sitting between them. The CDR3 consists of 14 residues. CDR1 and CDR2 (germline): MNHEY, SVGAGI.

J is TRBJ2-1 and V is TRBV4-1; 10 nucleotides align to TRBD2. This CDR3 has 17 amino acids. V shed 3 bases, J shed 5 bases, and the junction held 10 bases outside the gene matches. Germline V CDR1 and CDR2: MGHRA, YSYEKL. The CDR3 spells CASSQGYGLAGDNEQFF. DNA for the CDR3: TGCGCCAGCAGCCAGGGGTATGGTCTAGCGGGAGACAATGAGCAGTTCTTC.

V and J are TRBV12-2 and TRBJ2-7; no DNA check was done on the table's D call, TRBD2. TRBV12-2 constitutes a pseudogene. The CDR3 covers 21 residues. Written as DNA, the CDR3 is TGTGCAAGTCGCTTAAGCCCAGAACGTGAATGGACTAGCTCTATCGTCTACGAGCAGTACTTC. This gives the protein CASRLSPEREWTSSIVYEQYF.

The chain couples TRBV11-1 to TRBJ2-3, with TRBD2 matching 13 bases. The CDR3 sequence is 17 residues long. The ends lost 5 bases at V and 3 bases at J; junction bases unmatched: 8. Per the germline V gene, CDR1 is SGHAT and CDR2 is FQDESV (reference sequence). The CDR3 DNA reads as TGTGCCAGCAGCCTTCGACTAGCGGGAGGTTCAACAGATACGCAGTATTTT. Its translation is CASSLRLAGGSTDTQYF.

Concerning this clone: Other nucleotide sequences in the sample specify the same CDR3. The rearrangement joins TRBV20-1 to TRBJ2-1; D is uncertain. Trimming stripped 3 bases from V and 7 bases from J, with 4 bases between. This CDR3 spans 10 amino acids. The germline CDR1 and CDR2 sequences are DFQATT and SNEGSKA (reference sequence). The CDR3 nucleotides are TGCAGTGCTAGTTATAATGAGCAGTTCTTC. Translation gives CSASYNEQFF.

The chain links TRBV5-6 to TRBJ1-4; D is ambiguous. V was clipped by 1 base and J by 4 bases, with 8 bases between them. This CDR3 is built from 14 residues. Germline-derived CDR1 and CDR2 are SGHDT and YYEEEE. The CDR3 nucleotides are TGTGCCAGCAGCTTGAAAGGGCTTAATGAAAAACTGTTTTTT. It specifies CASSLKGLNEKLFF.

CDR3 protein: CASSLPTGSSYNEQFF. CDR3 bases: TGCGCCAGCAGCCTCCCGACAGGGAGCTCCTACAATGAGCAGTTCTTC. The chain links TRBV4-1 to TRBJ2-1, with 7 bases matching TRBD1. Trimming at V came to 4 bases and at J to 0 bases, leaving 6 bases not matched to a gene. Germline lookup yields CDR1 MGHRA and CDR2 YSYEKL. CDR3 length: 16 amino acids.

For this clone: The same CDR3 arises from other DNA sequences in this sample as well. CDR3 amino acids: CASSLLASTDTQYF. CDR3 nucleotides: TGTGCCAGCAGTCTACTGGCTAGCACAGATACGCAGTATTTT. The chain uses TRBV2 and TRBJ2-3; D unclear. Trimming left V 5 bases short and J 0 bases short, with 9 bases between. The germline gives CDR1 SNHLY, CDR2 FYNNEI. There are 14 residues in the CDR3.

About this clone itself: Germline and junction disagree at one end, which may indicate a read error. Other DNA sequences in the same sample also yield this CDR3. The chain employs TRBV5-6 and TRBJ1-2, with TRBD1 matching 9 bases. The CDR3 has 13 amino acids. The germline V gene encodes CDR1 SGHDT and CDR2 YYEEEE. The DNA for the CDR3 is TGTGCCAGCAGTTTGGACAGGGGCTATGGCTACACCTTC. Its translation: CASSLDRGYGYTF.

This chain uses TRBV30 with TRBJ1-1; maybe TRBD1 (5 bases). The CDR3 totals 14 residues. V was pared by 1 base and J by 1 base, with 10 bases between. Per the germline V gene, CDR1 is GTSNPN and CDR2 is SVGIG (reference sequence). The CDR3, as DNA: TGTGCCTGGAGTGCCTACACAGGGAACACTGAAGCTTTCTTT. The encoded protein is CAWSAYTGNTEAFF.

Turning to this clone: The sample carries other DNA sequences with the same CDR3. For the CDR3, the DNA is TGTGCCAGCAGCTTAGGGGACAGTAGCTCCTACGAGCAGTACTTC. It translates to CASSLGDSSSYEQYF. The chain is built from TRBV7-9 and TRBJ2-7; 7 nucleotides align to TRBD1. This CDR3 has 15 amino acids. Germline V lookup: CDR1 SEHNR, CDR2 FQNEAQ (reference sequence). Losses at the gene ends were 1 base for V and 0 bases for J; bases not matched to a gene: 3.

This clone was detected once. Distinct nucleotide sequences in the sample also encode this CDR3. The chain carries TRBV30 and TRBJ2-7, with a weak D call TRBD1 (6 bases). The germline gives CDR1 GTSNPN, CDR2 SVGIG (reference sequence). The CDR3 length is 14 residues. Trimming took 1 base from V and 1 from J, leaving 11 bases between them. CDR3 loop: CAWSARGRSYEQYF. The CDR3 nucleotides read TGTGCCTGGAGTGCCAGGGGCCGTTCCTACGAGCAGTACTTC.

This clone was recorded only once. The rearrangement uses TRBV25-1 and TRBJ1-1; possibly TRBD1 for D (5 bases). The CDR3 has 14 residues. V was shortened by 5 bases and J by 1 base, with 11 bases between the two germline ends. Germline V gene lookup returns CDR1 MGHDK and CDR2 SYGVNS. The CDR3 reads CASSSQTANTEAFF. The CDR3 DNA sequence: TGTGCCAGCAGTAGTCAGACAGCGAACACTGAAGCTTTCTTT.

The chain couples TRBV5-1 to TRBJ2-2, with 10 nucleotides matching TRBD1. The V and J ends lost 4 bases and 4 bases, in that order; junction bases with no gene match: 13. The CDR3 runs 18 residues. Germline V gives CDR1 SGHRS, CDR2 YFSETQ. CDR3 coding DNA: TGCGCCAGCAGCCTCGGAGACAGGGGGCTCCCCTTCACCGGGGAGCTGTTTTTT. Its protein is CASSLGDRGLPFTGELFF.

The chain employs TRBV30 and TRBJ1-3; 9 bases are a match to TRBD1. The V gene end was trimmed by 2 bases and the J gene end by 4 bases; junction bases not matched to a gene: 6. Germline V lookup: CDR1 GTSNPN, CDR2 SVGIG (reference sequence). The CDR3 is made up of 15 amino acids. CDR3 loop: CAWSIGQGSGNTIYF. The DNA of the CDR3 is TGTGCCTGGAGTATTGGACAGGGGAGCGGAAACACCATATATTTT. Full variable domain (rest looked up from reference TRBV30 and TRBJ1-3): SQTIHQWPATLVQPVGSPLSLECTVEGTSNPNLYWYRQAAGRGLQLLFYSVGIGQISSEVPQNLSASRPQDRQFILSSKKLLLSDSGFYLCAWSIGQGSGNTIYFGEGSWLTVV.

The CDR3: CASSEPTGPNTEAFF. The CDR3, as DNA: TGTGCCAGCAGTGAACCGACAGGACCGAACACTGAAGCTTTCTTT. The V call is TRBV6-1, the J call TRBJ1-1, with D maybe TRBD1 (6 bases). Germline CDR1 reads MNHNS; CDR2 reads SASEGT. Trimming removed 2 bases at V and 1 base at J, with 11 bases between. The CDR3 is 15 amino acids.

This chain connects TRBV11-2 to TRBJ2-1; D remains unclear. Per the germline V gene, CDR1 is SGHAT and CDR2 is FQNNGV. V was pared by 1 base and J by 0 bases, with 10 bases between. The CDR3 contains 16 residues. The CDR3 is CASSLARPLSYNEQFF. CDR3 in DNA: TGTGCCAGCAGCTTAGCGCGCCCTCTCTCCTACAATGAGCAGTTCTTC.

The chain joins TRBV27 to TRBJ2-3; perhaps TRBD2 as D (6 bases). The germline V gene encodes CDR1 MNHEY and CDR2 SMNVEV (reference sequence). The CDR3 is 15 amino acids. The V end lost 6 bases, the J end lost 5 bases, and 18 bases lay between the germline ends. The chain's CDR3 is CASRTRGFFGDTQYF. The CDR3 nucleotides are TGTGCCAGCAGGACCCGGGGGTTCTTTGGAGATACGCAGTATTTT.